These 7 T cell receptor beta chains were sequenced from one sample in a study of T cell responses to AZD1222 COVID-19 vaccine. TCRdb's copy holds only in-frame clones and misses some; the assay was immunoSEQ multiplex PCR. The table includes some 130,000 clones, 92% detected once. The specimen comprised peripheral blood, sampled 28 days after the second AZD1222 dose. The receptor source for this set is an adult who received the AZD1222 COVID-19 vaccine.

The rearrangement uses TRBV30 and TRBJ2-7; 12 nucleotides agree with TRBD2. Germline lookup yields CDR1 GTSNPN and CDR2 SVGIG (reference sequence). The CDR3 has 14 residues. V trimming: 5 bases; J trimming: 4 bases; junction bases outside the gene matches: 6. CDR3 nucleotide sequence: TGTGCCTGGCAACGACTAGCGGGAGCTTACGAGCAGTACTTC. This translates into CAWQRLAGAYEQYF.

In DNA, the CDR3 is TGTGCCAGCAGCTTAGATTTAGCGGGAGTAATCACCGGGGAGCTGTTTTTT. Translated, it gives CASSLDLAGVITGELFF. The J gene is TRBJ2-2, the V gene TRBV7-9; 9 bases line up with TRBD2. V lost 1 base to trimming and J lost 4 bases; unmatched junction nucleotides: 7. CDR1 is SEHNR and CDR2 is FQNEAQ in the germline V gene (reference sequence). The CDR3 sequence is 17 residues long.

This chain links TRBV3-1 (or the pseudogene TRBV3-2) with TRBJ2-1; D ambiguous. Germline V gene lookup returns CDR1 LGHDT and CDR2 YNNKEL (reference sequence). Trimming took off 1 base at V and 3 bases at J, with 16 bases between the two ends. The CDR3 is 17 residues long. The CDR3 bases are TGTGCCAGCAGCCAAGTTCCGGTTGGAGCAGTCTACAATGAGCAGTTCTTC. Its translation is CASSQVPVGAVYNEQFF.

The CDR3 DNA follows: TGTGCCAGCAGCCCTTGGACTAGCGGGAGGGCAAATGAGCAGTTCTTC. This codes for CASSPWTSGRANEQFF. The chain is built from TRBV7-2 and TRBJ2-1, with 15 bases matching TRBD2. This CDR3 is 16 amino acids long. The J segment lost 7 bases and the V segment lost 5 bases, leaving 6 bases of the junction unmatched. CDR1 SGHTA and CDR2 FQGNSA come from the germline V gene.

The chain combines TRBV4-3 with TRBJ1-5; no firm D call. CDR1 LGHNA and CDR2 YSLEER come from the germline V gene. This CDR3 contains 13 residues. V lost 0 bases to trimming and J lost 5 bases, with 5 bases between them. This CDR3 is CASSQDFDQPQHF. The CDR3 DNA sequence: TGCGCCAGCAGCCAAGATTTCGATCAGCCCCAGCATTTT.

Many counts were recorded for this clone. CDR3 in DNA: TGTGCCAGCAGCTTCAGAGGGAAAGATGGCTACACCTTC. Amino acids: CASSFRGKDGYTF. The J gene is TRBJ1-2, the V gene TRBV11-2; D unclear. This CDR3 region has 13 residues. Trimming pared 3 bases from V and 6 bases from J, leaving 11 bases between. Germline loops: CDR1 SGHAT, CDR2 FQNNGV.

This rearrangement joins TRBV2 to TRBJ1-5, with D uncertain. Germline V gene sequence: CDR1 SNHLY, CDR2 FYNNEI. The V end was cut by 5 bases, the J end by 4 bases, with 12 bases between. The CDR3 length is 14 residues. The CDR3 DNA follows: TGTGCCAGCAGTACCACCTTAGGGAATCAGCCCCAGCATTTT. It translates to CASSTTLGNQPQHF.